The T cell receptor beta chain described here comes from a study of spatial heterogeneity in lung cancer. General study findings and limits: Tumors with more nonsynonymous mutations had more expanded intratumoral alpha and beta TCRs.

From germline, CDR1 is SQVTM and CDR2 ANQGSEA. The CDR3 contains 14 residues. Trimming cost V 3 bases and J 7 bases; bases outside gene matches: 8. TCRdb re-analysed the 5' RACE reads in MiXCR, keeping a single row per CDR3 protein. The sample lists 10,000 to 15,000 distinct CDR3 sequences; roughly 6.6% were seen once. Described time point: sample taken at primary tumor resection. This clonotype has only a few counts. Its antigen is still unknown. The origin of this receptor is a female donor with early-stage non-small cell lung cancer. The chain uses TRBV29-1 and TRBJ2-1; 8 nucleotides match TRBD1. Source: lung tumor tissue, taken at surgery. DNA for the CDR3: TGCAGCGTTGATACATCCAGGGGGCGGAATGAGCAGTTCTTC. Its translation: CSVDTSRGRNEQFF.